Each of the 2 T cell receptor beta chains below was sequenced from the same sample in a study of T cells after posttransplantation cyclophosphamide. Using immunoSEQ multiplex PCR, the repertoire was profiled, and TCRdb retains in-frame clones only, with some absent. The sample shows a few thousand clones, 82% of them seen only once. A marrow graft followed busulfan-fludarabine conditioning, with cyclophosphamide on days +3 and +4. Sequenced material: CD4+ T cells sorted from blood, taken about 350 days after allogeneic stem cell transplant with posttransplant cyclophosphamide. The receptors derive from a male patient between 50 and 60 years old who received an allogeneic stem cell transplant from a related donor and was CMV-positive. Some T cells may be supplied by the graft donor.

The chain is built from TRBV11-2 and TRBJ1-4; D remains ambiguous. Germline V gives CDR1 SGHAT, CDR2 FQNNGV. Trimming pared 2 bases from V and 2 bases from J, leaving 9 bases between. This CDR3 has 15 amino acids. The CDR3 sequence is CASSLRGGTNEKLFF. In DNA form, the CDR3 reads TGTGCCAGCAGCTTACGGGGAGGCACTAATGAAAAACTGTTTTTT. Looking up the rest from reference TRBV11-2 and TRBJ1-4 gives the full variable domain: EAGVAQSPRYKIIEKRQSVAFWCNPISGHATLYWYQQILGQGPKLLIQFQNNGVVDDSQLPKDRFSAERLKGVDSTLKIQPAKLEDSAVYLCASSLRGGTNEKLFFGSGTQLSVL.

The chain joins TRBV7-8 to TRBJ2-7; weak D call: TRBD2 (6 bases). CDR1 SGHVS and CDR2 FQNEAQ come from the germline V gene. Trimming cost V 1 base and J 6 bases, with 10 bases left between them. The CDR3 is 13 amino acids. This CDR3 reads CASSLVDYFEQYF. For the CDR3, the DNA is TGTGCCAGCAGCTTAGTGGACTACTTCGAGCAGTACTTC.